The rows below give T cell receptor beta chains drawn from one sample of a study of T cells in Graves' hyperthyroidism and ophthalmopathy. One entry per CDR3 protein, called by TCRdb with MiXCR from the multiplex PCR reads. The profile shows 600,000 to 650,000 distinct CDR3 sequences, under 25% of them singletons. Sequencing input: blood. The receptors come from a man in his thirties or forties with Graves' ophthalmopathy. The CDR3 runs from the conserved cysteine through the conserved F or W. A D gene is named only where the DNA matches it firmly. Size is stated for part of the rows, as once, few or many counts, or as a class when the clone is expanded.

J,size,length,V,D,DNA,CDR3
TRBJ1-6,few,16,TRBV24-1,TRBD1,TGTGCCACCAGTGATTTAGATGGCAGGGGGCATTCACCCCTCCACTTT,CATSDLDGRGHSPLHF
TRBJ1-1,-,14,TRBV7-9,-,TGTGCCAGCAGCTTGGCCGGGACCGGTACTGAAGCTTTCTTT,CASSLAGTGTEAFF
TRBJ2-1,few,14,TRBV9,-,TGTGCCAGCAGCGTAGTAGCGGAGATGGGTGAGCAGTTCTTC,CASSVVAEMGEQFF
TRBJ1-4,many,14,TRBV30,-,TGTGCCTGGAGTACAGGGACGGGCCGTGAAAAACTGTTTTTT,CAWSTGTGREKLFF
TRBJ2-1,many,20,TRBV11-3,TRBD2,TGTGCCAGCAGCTTAGGTGAAGCGGGAGATGAACCGCGCTCCTACAATGAGCAGTTCTTC,CASSLGEAGDEPRSYNEQFF
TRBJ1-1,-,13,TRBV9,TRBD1,TGTGCCAGCAGCGAGGGGACAGGGACTGAAGCTTTCTTT,CASSEGTGTEAFF
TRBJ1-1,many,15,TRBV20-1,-,TGCAGTGCTAGGGATTATTTACAGGGGAACACTGAAGCTTTCTTT,CSARDYLQGNTEAFF
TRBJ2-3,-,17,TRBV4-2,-,TGTGCCAGCAGCCAAGACAGGGCGGGAACTAGCACAGATACGCAGTATTTT,CASSQDRAGTSTDTQYF
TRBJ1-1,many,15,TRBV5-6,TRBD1,TGTGCCAGCAGCTTGGCCGGGACAGGGGGCACTGAAGCTTTCTTT,CASSLAGTGGTEAFF
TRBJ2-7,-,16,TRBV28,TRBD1,TGTGCCAGCAGTTCAACCCTGGACAGGGTCTCCTACGAGCAGTACTTC,CASSSTLDRVSYEQYF
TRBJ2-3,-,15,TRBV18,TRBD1,TGTGCCAGCTCACCCCCCGACAGGGCTACAGATACGCAGTATTTT,CASSPPDRATDTQYF
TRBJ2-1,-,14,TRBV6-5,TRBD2,TGTGCCAGCAGTTACTCAGATAGCGGGGGTGAGCAGTTCTTC,CASSYSDSGGEQFF
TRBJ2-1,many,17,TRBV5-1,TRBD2,TGCGCCAGCAGCTTGAGGACATCGGGACTAGCGGGAGAGGAGCAGTTCTTC,CASSLRTSGLAGEEQFF
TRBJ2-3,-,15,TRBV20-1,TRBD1,TGCAGTGCCGCAGGGGGTCTCGGTTTTATGGATACGCAGTATTTT,CSAAGGLGFMDTQYF
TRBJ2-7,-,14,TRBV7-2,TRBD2,TGTGCCAGCAGCGGGACTAGTTTGTTTCGCGAGCAGTACTTC,CASSGTSLFREQYF
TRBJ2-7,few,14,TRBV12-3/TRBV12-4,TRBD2,TGTGCCAGCAGTCTAGCGGGAGATGGCTACGAGCAGTACTTC,CASSLAGDGYEQYF
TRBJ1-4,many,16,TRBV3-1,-,TGTGCCAGCAGCCATCAACCGGGACCGCCAAGGGAAAAACTGTTTTTT,CASSHQPGPPREKLFF
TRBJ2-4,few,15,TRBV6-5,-,TGTGCCAGCAGTTCCCAAGGGGGGCGGGAAAACATTCAGTACTTC,CASSSQGGRENIQYF
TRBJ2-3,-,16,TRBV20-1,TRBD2,TGCAGTGCTAGAGACTATAGCGGGAGAAGGACAGATACGCAGTATTTT,CSARDYSGRRTDTQYF
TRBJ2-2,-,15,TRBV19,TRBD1,TGTGCCAGTAGCCCTGGGACAGCGAACACCGGGGAGCCGTTTTTT,CASSPGTANTGEPFF
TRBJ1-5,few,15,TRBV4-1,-,TGCGCCAGCAGCCAAGGGGAGGGTAGCAATCAGCCCCAGCATTTT,CASSQGEGSNQPQHF
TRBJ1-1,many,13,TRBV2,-,TGTGCCAGCAGTGCGGACCTTAACACTGAAGCTTTCTTT,CASSADLNTEAFF
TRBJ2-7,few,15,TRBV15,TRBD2,TGTGCCACCAGCGCCCTCGGGGGGGGGTCCTACGAGCAGTACTTC,CATSALGGGSYEQYF
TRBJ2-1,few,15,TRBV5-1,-,TGCGCCAGCAGCAAGGATACTCCCTCCTACAATGAGCAGTTCTTC,CASSKDTPSYNEQFF
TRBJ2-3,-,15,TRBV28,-,TGTACCAGCAGTTTAGGACTTACGGGGTCAGATACGCAGTATTTT,CTSSLGLTGSDTQYF
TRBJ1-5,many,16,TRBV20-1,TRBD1,TGCAGTGCTAGGATTCCCCGGACAGGGGGCAATCAGCCCCAGCATTTT,CSARIPRTGGNQPQHF
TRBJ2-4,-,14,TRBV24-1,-,TGTGCCACCAGTGACCCAGTTAACAGAAACATTCAGTACTTC,CATSDPVNRNIQYF
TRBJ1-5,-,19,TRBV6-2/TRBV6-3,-,TGTGCCAGCAGCTCTCCCCCCCCTCTTGCGACAGCTAGCAATCAGCCCCAGCATTTT,CASSSPPPLATASNQPQHF
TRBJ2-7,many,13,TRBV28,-,TGTGCCAGCAGTCAGGACGGTATCTACGAGCAGTACTTC,CASSQDGIYEQYF
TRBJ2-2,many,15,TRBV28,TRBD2,TGTGCCAGCAGTTCCAGCGGGAGGGATACCGGGGAGCTGTTTTTT,CASSSSGRDTGELFF
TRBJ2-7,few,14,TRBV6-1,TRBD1,TGTGCCAGCAGGGAGGACAGGGTGTTGTTCGAGCAGTACTTC,CASREDRVLFEQYF
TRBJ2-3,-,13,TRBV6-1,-,TGTGCCAGCCGGGCCCCCCCCACAGATACGCGGTATTTT,CASRAPPTDTRYF
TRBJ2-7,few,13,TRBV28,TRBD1,TGTGCTTCAACCGGGACAGGGTGGTACGAGCAGTACTTC,CASTGTGWYEQYF
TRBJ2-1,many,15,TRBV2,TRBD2,TGTGCCAGCAGTGATTGGGGAGGGGACCACAATGAGCAGTTCTTC,CASSDWGGDHNEQFF
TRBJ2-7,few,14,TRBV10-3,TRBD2,TGTGCCATCAGTGAACTAGCGGGGTTCTACGAGCAGTACTTC,CAISELAGFYEQYF
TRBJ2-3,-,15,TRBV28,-,TGTGCCAGCAGTTCCGGACAGATGGGTACAGATACGCAGTATTTT,CASSSGQMGTDTQYF
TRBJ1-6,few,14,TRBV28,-,TGTGCCAGCAGTTTAGACGGGAGGAAATCACCCCTCCACTTT,CASSLDGRKSPLHF
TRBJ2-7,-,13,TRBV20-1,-,TGCAGTGCTAGAGATCAAGGCAGGGGCGAGCAGTACTTC,CSARDQGRGEQYF
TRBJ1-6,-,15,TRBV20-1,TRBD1,TGCAGTGCTAGAAAGCCGGGACAGCAGAATTCACCCCTCCACTTT,CSARKPGQQNSPLHF
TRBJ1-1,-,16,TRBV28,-,TGTGCCAGCAGTTCCCGGGAGGGCAAGGTTGGGACTGAAGCTTTCTTT,CASSSREGKVGTEAFF
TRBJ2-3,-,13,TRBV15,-,TGTGCCACCAGCGGACGACTAGCAGATACGCAGTATTTT,CATSGRLADTQYF
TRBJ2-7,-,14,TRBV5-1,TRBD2,TGCGCCAGCAGCCCTGGACTAGTTCGGCACGAGCAGTACTTC,CASSPGLVRHEQYF
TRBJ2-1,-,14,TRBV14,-,TGTGCCAGCAGCCAAGATTCGACTAGAGGTGAGCAGTTCTTC,CASSQDSTRGEQFF
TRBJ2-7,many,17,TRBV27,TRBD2,TGTGCCAGCAGCCCATCCCGACTAGCGGGAGGTATCTACGAGCAGTACTTC,CASSPSRLAGGIYEQYF
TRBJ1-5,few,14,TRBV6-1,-,TGTGCCAGCAGTTTTTATCAGGGATCTCAGCCCCAGCATTTT,CASSFYQGSQPQHF